The present TCR beta chain was sequenced within a study of blood T cell repertoires in COVID-19. In the study overall: Whether acute or convalescent, the COVID-19 samples came from the United States, Italy and Spain.

The CDR3 length is 13 residues. The ends lost 5 bases at V and 3 bases at J; junction bases unmatched: 5. Germline CDR1 SQVTM, CDR2 ANQGSEA. TCRdb's table, derived via immunoSEQ multiplex PCR, lists solely in-frame clones and lacks some. The sample records fewer than 300,000 clones, 70% to 85% being singletons. This chain uses TRBV29-1 with TRBJ2-7; 9 nucleotides line up with TRBD2. The sample comprised peripheral blood. The sequence was obtained from a human donor with COVID-19, enrolled during active disease. The donor label of this sample is uncertain. CDR3 DNA sequence: TGCAGCGTTACCCGACTAGCGGACTACGAGCAGTACTTC. Its protein is CSVTRLADYEQYF.